A selection of T cell receptor beta chains follows, all from one sample in a study of T-cell memory formation after mild COVID-19. TCRdb analysed the 5' RACE reads with MiXCR anew, one entry per CDR3 protein. Counted here are 150,000 to 200,000 distinct CDR3 sequences, about 14% occurring once; the ten biggest clones make up 13% to 15%. The sample taken for sequencing was PBMCs or a T cell subset sorted from them (not recorded which). These receptors were taken from an adult woman who had mild COVID-19 (a few samples of this study predate the infection). Cell type and time point are not known. CDR3s include the opening cysteine and the closing phenylalanine or tryptophan. The D gene is left open where the match is weak. A row's size may be missing; if present it is once, few, many or a size class.

j_call d_call clone_size v_call cdr3_nt cdr3_aa
TRBJ2-1 - - TRBV24-1 TGTGCCACCAGTGATCCCGGGCGAGAGCAGTTCTTC CATSDPGREQFF
TRBJ2-3 - many TRBV24-1 TGTGCCACCAGTGCCCCCAGCGGAGGGCCCTCAGATACGCAGTATTTT CATSAPSGGPSDTQYF
TRBJ1-1 - few TRBV24-1 TGTGCCACCAGTGGCCCGGGGTCGGTGAACACTGAAGCTTTCTTT CATSGPGSVNTEAFF
TRBJ2-5 - - TRBV4-1 TGCGCCAGCAGCCCGTCCGGGCCGCTGGTGGAGACCCAGTACTTC CASSPSGPLVETQYF
TRBJ2-3 - - TRBV25-1 TGTGCCAGCAGTGAACTCCGGGACGGAAGCACAGATACGCAGTATTTT CASSELRDGSTDTQYF
TRBJ2-3 - - TRBV15 TGTGCCACCAGCAGAGAGACGGGAGGCACAGATACGCAGTATTTT CATSRETGGTDTQYF
TRBJ2-3 - - TRBV11-2 TGTGCCAGCAGCTTAGCGCTCTTCGGGGCCACAGATACGCAGTATTTT CASSLALFGATDTQYF
TRBJ2-3 - few TRBV20-1 TGCAGTGCTAGAGATTCCCCGCTGGATACGCAGTATTTT CSARDSPLDTQYF
TRBJ2-3 TRBD2 - TRBV7-2 TGTGCCAGCAGCCGACCGGGACTAGCGGGACGAGTACCAGGGACGACGCAGTATTTT CASSRPGLAGRVPGTTQYF
TRBJ2-1 TRBD2 - TRBV7-3 TGTGCCAGCAGCTTACAGCGGGGGGGTATGCTCAATGAGCAGTTCTTC CASSLQRGGMLNEQFF
TRBJ2-5 TRBD1 few TRBV10-3 TGTGCCATCAGTACACGGACAGGCCAAGAGACCCAGTACTTC CAISTRTGQETQYF
TRBJ2-7 - few TRBV19 TGTGCCAGTAGTACCCTGGGCGAGCAGTACTTC CASSTLGEQYF
TRBJ1-1 - few TRBV19 TGTGCCAGTAGTATTAGTCCAGTCTCGAACACTGAAGCTTTCTTT CASSISPVSNTEAFF
TRBJ2-1 - many TRBV5-1 TGCGCCAGCAGCTTGGTGGGGGAAACCTACAATGAGCAGTTCTTC CASSLVGETYNEQFF
TRBJ2-7 - - TRBV5-1 TGCGCCAGCAGCTTGACCGAAAGAAGCGAGCAGTACTTC CASSLTERSEQYF
TRBJ2-5 - many TRBV29-1 TGCAGCGTTGAGGGCTGTCAAGAGACCCAGTACTTC CSVEGCQETQYF
TRBJ2-7 - - TRBV5-1 TGCGCCAGCAGCTTAAAGGGAGCCACCTCCTACGAGCAGTACTTC CASSLKGATSYEQYF
TRBJ1-5 - - TRBV12-3/TRBV12-4 TGTGCCAGCAGTCCGGACGGCCATAGCAATCAGCCCCAGCATTTT CASSPDGHSNQPQHF
TRBJ2-3 TRBD2 few TRBV25-1 TGTGCCAGCAGTGAATCTGGGGGGGCAGATACGCAGTATTTT CASSESGGADTQYF
TRBJ1-1 - few TRBV18 TGTGCCAGCTCACCAGGACGGGGCACTGAAGCTTTCTTT CASSPGRGTEAFF
TRBJ2-1 - few TRBV7-9 TGTGCCAGCAGCTTAGCGCTGGAGCTGCGCTACAATGAGCAGTTCTTC CASSLALELRYNEQFF
TRBJ2-7 TRBD1 many TRBV30 TGTGCCTGGACGAGGAAAGGGCAGGGGGCTTCCGAGCAGTACTTC CAWTRKGQGASEQYF
TRBJ2-1 - - TRBV11-3 TGTGCCAGCAGCTTAGTGGCAGGGTCATACAATGAGCAGTTCTTC CASSLVAGSYNEQFF
TRBJ2-3 TRBD2 few TRBV29-1 TGCAGCGTCCCCCGGACTAGCGGGAGCAGTGGGGATACGCAGTATTTT CSVPRTSGSSGDTQYF
TRBJ2-1 - few TRBV24-1 TGTGCCACCAGTGATGTACAGACCGAGCAGTTCTTC CATSDVQTEQFF
TRBJ1-1 - - TRBV30 TGTGCCTGGAGCAAGGCGCGTGGGAGTCAAGCTTTCTTT CAWSKARGSQAFF
TRBJ2-1 TRBD2 few TRBV13 TGTGCCAGCAGCTCAACCGGGACTAGCGGGAGCAATGAGCAGTTCTTC CASSSTGTSGSNEQFF
TRBJ2-7 - few TRBV7-9 TGTGCCAGCAGTTCTACAGGGTCCCACGAGCAGTACTTC CASSSTGSHEQYF
TRBJ2-7 TRBD1 - TRBV7-9 TGTGCCAGCAGCACAGGGGTAATAGCGTCCTACGAGCAGTACTTC CASSTGVIASYEQYF
TRBJ2-7 TRBD2 few TRBV6-2/TRBV6-3 TGTGCCAGCAACCCTAGCGGGAGAGCGGGCTACGAGCAGTACTTC CASNPSGRAGYEQYF
TRBJ2-3 TRBD2 few TRBV13 TGTGCCAGCAGCCTCGCGGGACTAGCGGGAAAGGGGACAGATACGCAGTATTTT CASSLAGLAGKGTDTQYF
TRBJ1-1 - - TRBV30 TGTGCCTGGAGAAGGCAGTTGAACATGAACACTGAAGCTTTCTTT CAWRRQLNMNTEAFF
TRBJ2-1 TRBD2 - TRBV7-2 TGTGCCAGCAGGTTCCCCACAACCGGGGTTGGCGGGAGTTCCTACAATGAGCAGTTCTTC CASRFPTTGVGGSSYNEQFF
TRBJ2-3 - - TRBV27 TGTGCCAGCAGTTTATCGTTTGGAGATACGCAGTATTTT CASSLSFGDTQYF
TRBJ2-2 - - TRBV27 TGTGCCAGCAGTCACTTCACCGGGGAGCTGTTTTTT CASSHFTGELFF
TRBJ2-1 - many TRBV7-6 TGTGCCAGCAGCTTAGAGGCGCGGGTCAATGAGCAGTTCTTC CASSLEARVNEQFF
TRBJ2-5 - - TRBV20-1 TGCAGTGCTACCAATGCGGGGTCCCATGAGGAGACCCAGTACTTC CSATNAGSHEETQYF
TRBJ1-2 - few TRBV29-1 TGCAGCGTTGCAGATTCGGGCTATGGCTACACCTTC CSVADSGYGYTF
TRBJ1-2 TRBD1 - TRBV6-5 TGTGCCAGCACCTCCCAGGGGGGGCAGGGGGAAGGCTACACCTTC CASTSQGGQGEGYTF
TRBJ2-7 - - TRBV5-4 TGTGCCAGCAGCTCCCCTCGTGCCCACGAGCAGTACTTC CASSSPRAHEQYF
TRBJ2-4 TRBD2 few TRBV11-2 TGTGCCAGCAGCTTAGTGGGACTAGCGGGATACAACATTCAGTACTTC CASSLVGLAGYNIQYF
TRBJ2-5 TRBD2 once TRBV6-2/TRBV6-3 TGTGCCAGCAGGCGGACTAGCCGGGGGTCGCAAGAGACCCAGTACTTC CASRRTSRGSQETQYF
TRBJ2-1 - - TRBV29-1 TGCAGCGTTGTTCGTTCGTACAATGAGCAGTTCTTC CSVVRSYNEQFF
TRBJ2-7 TRBD2 few TRBV3-1 TGTGCCAGCAGCCACCCCCCGGGACTAGCGGGAGTCAGCTACGAGCAGTACTTC CASSHPPGLAGVSYEQYF
TRBJ1-2 - - TRBV5-1 TGCGCCAGCAGCTTGGTTAGTACGACCTATGGCTACACCTTC CASSLVSTTYGYTF
TRBJ2-4 - - TRBV2 TGTGCCAGCAGTGAAGATCAGGGGACCAAAAACATTCAGTACTTC CASSEDQGTKNIQYF
TRBJ2-1 - few TRBV7-9 TGTGCCAGCAGCAAAGGGGCCTATGAGCAGTTCTTC CASSKGAYEQFF
TRBJ2-7 - many TRBV4-3 TGCGCCAGCAGCTTGGCCGGGGGGCCTTACGAGCAGTACTTC CASSLAGGPYEQYF
TRBJ2-1 TRBD2 - TRBV5-1 TGCGCCAGCAGCCTTAGCGGGGGACGTAACAATGAGCAGTTCTTC CASSLSGGRNNEQFF
TRBJ1-2 - - TRBV30 TGTGCCTGGAGTATGTCTGGAGTCTACTATGGCTACACCTTC CAWSMSGVYYGYTF
TRBJ1-2 - few TRBV18 TGTGCCAGCTCACCCCCGGCAGGAGCCAACTATGGCTACACCTTC CASSPPAGANYGYTF
TRBJ2-7 - many TRBV5-1 TGCGCCAGCAGCTTGGCCAGGGACTCCTACGAGCAGTACTTC CASSLARDSYEQYF
TRBJ2-2 - - TRBV7-3 TGTGCCAGCAGCTTACAGGTGGACGGGGAGCTGTTTTTT CASSLQVDGELFF